This passage covers 23 T cell receptor beta chains from one sample sequenced in a study of blood T cells in healthy people across ages. Then a second PCR, running roughly 7 to 12 cycles, was carried out with a sample-barcoded 5' primer and a J-beta primer mix. Using its own MiXCR run on the 5' RACE reads, TCRdb lists one record per CDR3 protein. Of some 890,000 distinct CDR3 sequences detected, about 27% appear once; the ten largest clones hold 10% to 13%. The sample was also reused in another study, on T cells of mothers and their children.

Sequencing used blood. These receptors originate from a woman aged 35 to 49 in good health.

The chain links TRBV7-2 to TRBJ1-1, with TRBD1 identical over 8 bases. Germline assignment: CDR1 SGHTA and CDR2 FQGNSA. The CDR3 contains 16 residues. J was trimmed by 3 bases and V by 2 bases; bases with no gene match: 8. DNA of the CDR3: TGTGCCAGCAGCTTATACACGGACAGGGTAGACACTGAAGCTTTCTTT. Translation: CASSLYTDRVDTEAFF. The full variable domain, with the rest looked up from reference TRBV7-2 and TRBJ1-1, is GAGVSQSPSNKVTEKGKDVELRCDPISGHTALYWYRQSLGQGLEFLIYFQGNSAPDKSGLPSDRFSAERTGGSVSTLTIQRTQQEDSAVYLCASSLYTDRVDTEAFFGQGTRLTVV.

The rearrangement links TRBV20-1 to TRBJ2-4; the match to TRBD1 covers 7 bases. The assigned J gene may be wrong: the sequence end matches TRBJ2-7 better. CDR1 and CDR2 (germline): DFQATT, SNEGSKA (reference sequence). CDR3 size: 14 residues. The CDR3 nucleotides are TGCAGTGCTGACCCGCGACAGGGTAACGTCGAGCAGTACTTC. This translates into CSADPRQGNVEQYF.

This clonotype occurred many times. The rearrangement links TRBV7-3 to TRBJ2-1, with a weak D call TRBD2 (6 bases). Per germline, CDR1 SGHTA and CDR2 FQGTGA. V was clipped by 3 bases and J by 7 bases, with 13 bases between them. CDR3 size: 14 residues. CDR3 protein: CASSFAGRSNEQFF. The CDR3 nucleotides are TGTGCCAGCAGCTTCGCGGGGAGGTCGAATGAGCAGTTCTTC.

The CDR3 spells CASSPPYGGNGYTF. The DNA of the CDR3 is TGTGCCAGCAGTCCCCCTTACGGGGGGAACGGCTACACCTTC. The J gene is TRBJ1-2, the V gene TRBV28; maybe TRBD1 (5 bases). V was shortened by 5 bases and J by 8 bases, with 18 bases between the two germline ends. Per germline, CDR1 MDHEN and CDR2 SYDVKM. The CDR3 spans 14 residues.

This clonotype was seen repeatedly, ten times or more. This rearrangement joins TRBV9 to TRBJ2-3, with D possibly TRBD1 on 6 matching bases. The length of the CDR3 is 14 residues. CDR1 and CDR2 from the germline V gene are SGDLS and YYNGEE. Trimming removed 2 bases at V and 6 bases at J, with 13 bases between. CDR3 DNA sequence: TGTGCCAGCAGCGTTGGGGGCGCCTCCGATACGCAGTATTTT. It encodes CASSVGGASDTQYF.

This rearrangement joins TRBV12-3 or TRBV12-4 to TRBJ1-2; maybe TRBD1 (5 bases). This CDR3 is built from 15 residues. Between the trimmed V and J ends, which lost 5 bases and 4 bases, there was a span of 17 bases. DNA of the CDR3: TGTGCCAGCAGTCCCCCCCGGGCAGGGAGCTATGGCTACACCTTC. As protein: CASSPPRAGSYGYTF.

This rearrangement joins TRBV23-1 to TRBJ2-1; D ambiguous. TRBV23-1 is an open reading frame, and its role is uncertain. This CDR3 is 11 amino acids long. Trimming cost V 7 bases and J 6 bases, with 7 bases left between them. For the CDR3, the DNA is TGCGCCAGCAAATTACCCAATGAGCAGTTCTTC. Translating gives CASKLPNEQFF.

The table lists this clonotype with many counts. The chain couples TRBV28 to TRBJ2-1; 8 bases align to TRBD2. The germline V gene encodes CDR1 MDHEN and CDR2 SYDVKM. This CDR3 comprises 16 residues. J gave up 0 bases and V 5 bases, and 6 bases lay outside the gene matches. CDR3 in DNA: TGTGCCAGCAGTGAACTAGCGGACAGCTCCTACAATGAGCAGTTCTTC. Protein product: CASSELADSSYNEQFF.

The chain is built from TRBV9 and TRBJ2-3; D uncertain. The CDR3 extends over 17 amino acids. Trimming cost V 0 bases and J 4 bases, with 18 bases left between them. CDR1 and CDR2 from the germline V gene are SGDLS and YYNGEE. DNA of the CDR3: TGTGCCAGCAGCGTAGGACTTGGCAGTGTAAAATCAGATACGCAGTATTTT. Amino acids: CASSVGLGSVKSDTQYF.

This clonotype was found a few times. CDR3 coding DNA: TGCAGTGCTAGAGATGGTAGCCCGCCCCAGCATTTT. This translates into CSARDGSPPQHF. The chain carries TRBV20-1 and TRBJ1-5; no definite D call. CDR1 and CDR2 from the germline V gene are DFQATT and SNEGSKA (reference sequence). V shed 0 bases and J shed 9 bases, with 9 bases lying between them. The CDR3 is made up of 12 amino acids.

This clonotype has more than one count but fewer than ten. A much more abundant neighbour one base away suggests this may be a read error. The chain links TRBV4-3 to TRBJ2-1; TRBD1 agrees at 8 bases. The CDR3 sequence is 16 residues long. Germline V CDR1 and CDR2: LGHNA, YSLEER. J gave up 6 bases and V 0 bases, and 7 bases lay outside the gene matches. DNA for the CDR3: TGCGCCAGCAGCCAAGATGGGGCAGGGGGCCGCAATGAGCAGTTCTTC. It translates to CASSQDGAGGRNEQFF.

In its sample, this clonotype was seen a few times. This chain joins TRBV20-1 and TRBJ2-5; no reliable D call. This CDR3 region has 16 residues. The V and J ends lost 3 bases and 2 bases respectively, with 19 bases between them. Germline-derived CDR1 and CDR2 are DFQATT and SNEGSKA (reference sequence). The DNA for the CDR3 is TGCAGTGCTAGTGACGGGCTACGATCCCCACAAGAGACCCAGTACTTC. Translated: CSASDGLRSPQETQYF.

This sequence joins TRBV7-9 and TRBJ1-5; 9 positions agree with TRBD1. V was pared by 4 bases and J by 6 bases, with 4 bases of the junction left unmatched. Germline loops: CDR1 SEHNR, CDR2 FQNEAQ (reference sequence). This CDR3 region has 14 residues. CDR3 region: CASSSDRGSQPQHF. The CDR3 DNA reads TGTGCCAGCAGCTCGGACAGGGGAAGTCAGCCCCAGCATTTT.

This chain uses TRBV28 with TRBJ2-1, with D perhaps TRBD2 (7 bases). CDR1 is MDHEN, CDR2 SYDVKM, per germline. The CDR3 spans 15 residues. V dropped 3 bases and J dropped 7 bases, with 16 bases sitting between them. This CDR3 is CASSLGGAVVNEQFF. The CDR3 DNA is TGTGCCAGCAGTTTGGGGGGGGCAGTGGTAAATGAGCAGTTCTTC.

Many counts were recorded for this clonotype. The chain uses TRBV20-1 and TRBJ2-7, with 10 bases identical to TRBD2. With V trimmed by 6 bases and J by 0 bases, 11 bases remained unmatched. CDR1 is DFQATT, CDR2 SNEGSKA, per germline (reference sequence). The CDR3 spans 16 residues. CDR3 coding DNA: TGCAGTGCAATGGCTAGCGGGGGCCTACTCTCCTACGAGCAGTACTTC. It yields the protein CSAMASGGLLSYEQYF.

The chain recombines TRBV25-1 with TRBJ1-5; 9 bases are a match to TRBD1. The V gene's germline CDR1 is MGHDK and CDR2 SYGVNS. V dropped 5 bases and J dropped 6; count of bases not matched to a gene: 11. The CDR3 totals 16 residues. For the CDR3, the DNA is TGTGCCAGCAGTCCCGGGACAGGGCGGAGGATTCAGCCCCAGCATTTT. It encodes CASSPGTGRRIQPQHF.

This clonotype was counted between two and nine times. The genes are TRBV20-1 and TRBJ1-5, with D unresolved. The germline CDR1 and CDR2 sequences are DFQATT and SNEGSKA (reference sequence). This CDR3 region has 12 residues. With 0 bases removed from V and 9 bases from J, the gap between germline ends came to 9 bases. In DNA form, the CDR3 reads TGCAGTGCTAGAGATCTAGGCCGGCCCCAGCATTTT. It codes for CSARDLGRPQHF.

A note on this clonotype: A read error is possible here, since a much larger clone lies one base away. The rearrangement uses TRBV19 and TRBJ2-6; tentatively, D is TRBD1 (6 bases). The germline V gene encodes CDR1 LNHDA and CDR2 SQIVND (reference sequence). This CDR3 has 15 residues. CDR3 protein: CASKQGSSGANVRTF. In nucleotides, the CDR3 is TGTGCCAGTAAACAGGGTAGCTCTGGGGCCAACGTCCGGACTTTC.

Turning to this clonotype: At one end the junction does not follow the germline gene, possibly because of a read error. The V call is TRBV5-1, the J call TRBJ2-5; D is uncertain. The CDR3 sequence is 15 residues long. Per the germline V gene, CDR1 is SGHRS and CDR2 is YFSETQ. The CDR3 spells CAGSLEGSLGETQYF. The CDR3 bases are TGCGCCGGCAGCTTGGAAGGGTCACTCGGGGAGACCCAGTACTTC.

There are a few counts of this clonotype. This rearrangement joins TRBV12-3 or TRBV12-4 to TRBJ2-1; a weak D match, TRBD2 (6 bases). Trimming removed 7 bases at V and 5 bases at J, with 18 bases between. The CDR3 length is 15 residues. CDR3 sequence reads: CASTQDGGSHNEQFF. The CDR3 DNA reads TGTGCCAGCACCCAAGATGGGGGGTCCCACAATGAGCAGTTCTTC.

The genes are TRBV7-2 and TRBJ2-3; 7 nucleotides line up with TRBD2. Germline trimming cut 4 bases from V and 5 bases from J; bases unmatched to any gene: 6. Germline-derived CDR1 and CDR2 are SGHTA and FQGNSA. The CDR3 covers 14 residues. The CDR3 DNA sequence: TGTGCCAGCAGCTCCCGACCGGGAGGAGATACGCAGTATTTT. Protein product: CASSSRPGGDTQYF.

The rearrangement uses TRBV7-2 and TRBJ1-1; D call uncertain. CDR1 and CDR2 from the germline V gene are SGHTA and FQGNSA. This CDR3 contains 15 residues. V lost 5 bases, J lost 1 base, and 14 bases lay in between. In nucleotides, the CDR3 is TGTGCCAGCAGCCCAGCGCCGGGAACGAACACTGAAGCTTTCTTT. Its translation: CASSPAPGTNTEAFF.

As for this clonotype: Because it lacks the conserved phenylalanine or tryptophan at the end, this CDR3 is likely a read error. V and J are TRBV7-2 and TRBJ2-3, with D unclear. This CDR3 has 12 amino acids. Deletions cut 6 bases from V and 4 bases from J, with 8 bases between. Germline values: CDR1 SGHTA, CDR2 FQGNSA. The DNA for the CDR3 is TGTGCCAGCAGTTCACGGCCAGATACGCAGTATTTA. Translating gives CASSSRPDTQYL.